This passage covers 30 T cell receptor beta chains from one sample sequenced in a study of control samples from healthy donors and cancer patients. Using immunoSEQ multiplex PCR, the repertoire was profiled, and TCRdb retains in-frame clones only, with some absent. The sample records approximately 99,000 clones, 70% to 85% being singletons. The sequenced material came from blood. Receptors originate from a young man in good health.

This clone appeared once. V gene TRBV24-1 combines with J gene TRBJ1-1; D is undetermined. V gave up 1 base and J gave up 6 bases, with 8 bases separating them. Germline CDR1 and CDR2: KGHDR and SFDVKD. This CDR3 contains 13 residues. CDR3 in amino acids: CATSDFSGAEAFF. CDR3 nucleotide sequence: TGTGCCACCAGTGATTTTTCTGGTGCTGAAGCTTTCTTT.

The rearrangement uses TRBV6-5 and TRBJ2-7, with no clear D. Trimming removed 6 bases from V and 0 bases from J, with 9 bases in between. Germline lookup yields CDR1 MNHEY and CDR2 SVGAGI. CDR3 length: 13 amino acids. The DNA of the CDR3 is TGTGCCAGCAGCCTGACTGCCTCCTACGAGCAGTACTTC. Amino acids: CASSLTASYEQYF.

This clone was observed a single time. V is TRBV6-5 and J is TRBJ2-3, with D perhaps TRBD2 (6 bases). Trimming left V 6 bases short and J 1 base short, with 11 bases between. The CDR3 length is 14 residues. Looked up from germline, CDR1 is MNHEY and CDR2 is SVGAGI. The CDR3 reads CASSRDLRTDTQYF. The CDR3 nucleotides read TGTGCCAGCAGCCGGGACTTACGCACAGATACGCAGTATTTT.

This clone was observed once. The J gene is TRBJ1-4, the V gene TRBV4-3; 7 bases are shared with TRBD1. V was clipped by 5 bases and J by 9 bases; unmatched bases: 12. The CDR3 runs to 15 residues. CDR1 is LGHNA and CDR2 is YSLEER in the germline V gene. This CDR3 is CASSEQGKGAKKLFF. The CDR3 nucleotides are TGCGCCAGCAGCGAACAAGGGAAGGGGGCAAAAAAACTGTTTTTT.

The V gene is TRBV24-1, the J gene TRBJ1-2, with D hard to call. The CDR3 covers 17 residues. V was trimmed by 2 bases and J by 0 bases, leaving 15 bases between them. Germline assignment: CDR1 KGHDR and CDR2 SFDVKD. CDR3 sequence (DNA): TGTGCCACCAGTGATTCCTGGGCCGGGGATTCTAACTATGGCTACACCTTC. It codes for CATSDSWAGDSNYGYTF.

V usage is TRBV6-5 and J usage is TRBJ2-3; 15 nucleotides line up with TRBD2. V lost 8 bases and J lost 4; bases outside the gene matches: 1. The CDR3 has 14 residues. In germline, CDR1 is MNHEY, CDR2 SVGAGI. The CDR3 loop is CASGTSGGSDTQYF. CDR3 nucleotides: TGTGCCAGCGGGACTAGCGGGGGGTCAGATACGCAGTATTTT.

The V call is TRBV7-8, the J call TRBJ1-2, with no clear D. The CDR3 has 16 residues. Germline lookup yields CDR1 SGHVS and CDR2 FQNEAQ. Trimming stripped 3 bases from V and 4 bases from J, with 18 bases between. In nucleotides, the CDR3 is TGTGCCAGCAGCTTTCAAGTAGTCGACCCACCCTATGGCTACACCTTC. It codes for CASSFQVVDPPYGYTF.

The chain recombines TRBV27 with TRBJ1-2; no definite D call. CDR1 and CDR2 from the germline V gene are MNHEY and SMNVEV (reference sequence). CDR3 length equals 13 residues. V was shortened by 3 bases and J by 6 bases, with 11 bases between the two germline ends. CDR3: CASSLGPGDGYTF. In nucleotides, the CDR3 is TGTGCCAGCAGTTTGGGCCCCGGAGATGGCTACACCTTC.

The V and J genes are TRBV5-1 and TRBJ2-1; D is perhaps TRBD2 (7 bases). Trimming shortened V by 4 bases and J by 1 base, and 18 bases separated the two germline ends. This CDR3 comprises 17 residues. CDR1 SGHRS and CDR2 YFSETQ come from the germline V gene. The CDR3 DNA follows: TGCGCCAGCAGCCTCGGAAGGGGGGGGACATCCTACAATGAGCAGTTCTTC. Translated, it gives CASSLGRGGTSYNEQFF.

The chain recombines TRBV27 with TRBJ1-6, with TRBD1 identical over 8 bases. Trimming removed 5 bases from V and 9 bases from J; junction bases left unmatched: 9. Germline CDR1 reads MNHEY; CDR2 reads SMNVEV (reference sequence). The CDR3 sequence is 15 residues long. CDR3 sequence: CASSPDRGFGSPLHF. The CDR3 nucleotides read TGTGCCAGCAGTCCCGACAGGGGTTTTGGTTCACCCCTCCACTTT.

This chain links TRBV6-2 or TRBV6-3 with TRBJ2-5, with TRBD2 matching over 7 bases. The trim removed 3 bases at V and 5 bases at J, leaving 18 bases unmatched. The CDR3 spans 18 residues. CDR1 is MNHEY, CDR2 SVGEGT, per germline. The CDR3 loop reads CASSYPFQRGRKWETQYF. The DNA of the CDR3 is TGTGCCAGCAGTTATCCTTTCCAGCGGGGCCGTAAGTGGGAGACCCAGTACTTC.

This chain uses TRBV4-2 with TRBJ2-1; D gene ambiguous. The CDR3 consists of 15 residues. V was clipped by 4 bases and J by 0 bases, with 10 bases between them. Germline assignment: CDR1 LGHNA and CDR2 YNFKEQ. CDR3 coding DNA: TGTGCCAGCAGCCGTCGACCAGGCTCCTACAATGAGCAGTTCTTC. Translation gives CASSRRPGSYNEQFF.

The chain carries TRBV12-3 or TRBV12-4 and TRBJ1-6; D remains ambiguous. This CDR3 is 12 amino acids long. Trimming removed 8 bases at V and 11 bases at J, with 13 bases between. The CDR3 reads CASRLSTTPLHF. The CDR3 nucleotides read TGTGCCAGCCGTCTCTCAACGACACCCCTCCACTTT.

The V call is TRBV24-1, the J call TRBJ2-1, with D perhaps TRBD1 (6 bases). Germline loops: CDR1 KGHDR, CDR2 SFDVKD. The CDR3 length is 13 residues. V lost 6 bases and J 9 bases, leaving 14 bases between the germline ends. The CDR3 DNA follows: TGTGCCACCAGTATGTACCAGGGGAGTGAGCAGTTCTTC. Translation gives CATSMYQGSEQFF.

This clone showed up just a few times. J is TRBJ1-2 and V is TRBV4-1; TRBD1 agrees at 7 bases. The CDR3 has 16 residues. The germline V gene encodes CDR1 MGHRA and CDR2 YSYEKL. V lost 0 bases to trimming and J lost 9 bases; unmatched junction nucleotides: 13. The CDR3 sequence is CASSQDGTAGRRSYTF. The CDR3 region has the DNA TGCGCCAGCAGCCAAGACGGGACAGCAGGGCGCCGGAGCTACACCTTC.

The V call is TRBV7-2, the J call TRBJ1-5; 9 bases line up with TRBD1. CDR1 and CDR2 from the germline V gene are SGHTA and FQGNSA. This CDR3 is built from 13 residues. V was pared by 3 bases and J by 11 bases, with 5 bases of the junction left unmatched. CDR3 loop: CASSLDWTGAQHF. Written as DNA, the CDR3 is TGTGCCAGCAGCTTGGATTGGACAGGGGCCCAGCATTTT.

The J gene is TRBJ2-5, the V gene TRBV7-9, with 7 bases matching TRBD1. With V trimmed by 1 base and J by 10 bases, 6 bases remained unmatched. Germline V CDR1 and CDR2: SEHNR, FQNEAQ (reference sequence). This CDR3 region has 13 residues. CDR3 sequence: CASSLGTGRVQYF. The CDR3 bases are TGTGCCAGCAGCTTAGGGACAGGAAGGGTCCAGTACTTC.

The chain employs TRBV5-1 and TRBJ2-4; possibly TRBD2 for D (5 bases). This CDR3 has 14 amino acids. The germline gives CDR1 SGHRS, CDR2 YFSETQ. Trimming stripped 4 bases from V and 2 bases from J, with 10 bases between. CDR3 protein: CASSPTGSKNIQYF. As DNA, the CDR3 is TGCGCCAGCAGCCCGACGGGGTCCAAAAACATTCAGTACTTC.

This CDR3 is CAFRRGTLFRNTEAFF. In DNA, the CDR3 is TGTGCCTTCCGTCGGGGGACACTTTTCCGGAACACTGAAGCTTTCTTT. This chain connects TRBV30 to TRBJ1-1; possible D gene TRBD1, 6 bases. Trimming removed 7 bases at V and 1 base at J, with 22 bases between. The CDR3 sequence is 16 residues long. The germline CDR1 and CDR2 sequences are GTSNPN and SVGIG (reference sequence).

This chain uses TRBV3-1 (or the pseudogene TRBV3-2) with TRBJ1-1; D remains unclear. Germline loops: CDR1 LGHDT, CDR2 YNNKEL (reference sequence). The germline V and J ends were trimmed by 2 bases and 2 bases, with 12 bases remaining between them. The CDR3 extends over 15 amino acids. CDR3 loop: CASSQTRAKNTEAFF. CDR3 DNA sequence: TGTGCCAGCAGCCAAACCCGGGCCAAAAACACTGAAGCTTTCTTT.

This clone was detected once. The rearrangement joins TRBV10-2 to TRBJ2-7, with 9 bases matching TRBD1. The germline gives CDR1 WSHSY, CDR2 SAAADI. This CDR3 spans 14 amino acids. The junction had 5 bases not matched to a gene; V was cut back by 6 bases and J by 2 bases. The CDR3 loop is CASRSGTGPYEQYV. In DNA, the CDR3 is TGCGCCAGCAGGTCCGGGACAGGGCCCTACGAGCAGTACGTC.

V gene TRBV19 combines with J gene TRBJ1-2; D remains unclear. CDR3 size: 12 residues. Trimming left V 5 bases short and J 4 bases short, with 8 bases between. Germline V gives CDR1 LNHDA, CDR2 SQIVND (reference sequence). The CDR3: CASSGESYGYTF. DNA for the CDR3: TGTGCCAGTAGTGGGGAGAGCTATGGCTACACCTTC.

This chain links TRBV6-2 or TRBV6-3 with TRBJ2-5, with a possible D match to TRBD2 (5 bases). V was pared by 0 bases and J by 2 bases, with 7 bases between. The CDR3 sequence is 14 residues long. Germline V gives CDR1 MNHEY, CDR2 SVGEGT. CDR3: CASSYSRTQETQYF. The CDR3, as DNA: TGTGCCAGCAGTTACTCTAGGACTCAAGAGACCCAGTACTTC.

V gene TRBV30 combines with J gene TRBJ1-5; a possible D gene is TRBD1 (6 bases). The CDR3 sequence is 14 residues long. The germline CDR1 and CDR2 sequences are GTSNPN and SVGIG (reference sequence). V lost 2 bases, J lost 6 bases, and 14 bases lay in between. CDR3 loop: CAWSRDNAGQPQHF. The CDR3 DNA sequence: TGTGCCTGGAGTCGGGACAACGCGGGTCAGCCCCAGCATTTT.

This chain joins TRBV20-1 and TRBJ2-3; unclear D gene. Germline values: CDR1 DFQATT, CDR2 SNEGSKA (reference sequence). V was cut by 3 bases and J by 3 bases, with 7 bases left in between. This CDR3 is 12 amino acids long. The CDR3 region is CSASTPTDTQYF. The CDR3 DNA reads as TGCAGTGCTAGTACCCCGACAGATACGCAGTATTTT.

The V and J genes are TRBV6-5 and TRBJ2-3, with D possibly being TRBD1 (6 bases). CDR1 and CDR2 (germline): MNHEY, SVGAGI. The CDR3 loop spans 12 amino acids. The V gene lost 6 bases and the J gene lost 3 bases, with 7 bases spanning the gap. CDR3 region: CASRGQTDTQYF. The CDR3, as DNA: TGTGCCAGCAGAGGACAGACAGATACGCAGTATTTT.

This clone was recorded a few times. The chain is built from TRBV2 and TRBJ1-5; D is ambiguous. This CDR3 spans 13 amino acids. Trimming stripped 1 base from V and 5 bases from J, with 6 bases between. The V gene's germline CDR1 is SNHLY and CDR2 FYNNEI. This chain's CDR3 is CASSEEADQPQHF. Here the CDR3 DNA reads TGTGCCAGCAGTGAAGAGGCCGATCAGCCCCAGCATTTT.

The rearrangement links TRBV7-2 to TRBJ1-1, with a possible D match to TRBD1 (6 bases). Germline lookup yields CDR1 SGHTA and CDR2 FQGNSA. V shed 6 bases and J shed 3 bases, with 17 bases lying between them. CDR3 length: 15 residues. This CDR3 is CASRKPGARYTEAFF. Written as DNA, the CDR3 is TGTGCCAGCAGGAAACCAGGGGCGCGGTACACTGAAGCTTTCTTT.

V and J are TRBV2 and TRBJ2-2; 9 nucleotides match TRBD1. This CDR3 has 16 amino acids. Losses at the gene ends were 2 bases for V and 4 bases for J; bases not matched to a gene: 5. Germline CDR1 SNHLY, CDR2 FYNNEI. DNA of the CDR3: TGTGCCAGCAGTGAAAGCGGGACAGGGAGCACCGGGGAGCTGTTTTTT. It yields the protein CASSESGTGSTGELFF.

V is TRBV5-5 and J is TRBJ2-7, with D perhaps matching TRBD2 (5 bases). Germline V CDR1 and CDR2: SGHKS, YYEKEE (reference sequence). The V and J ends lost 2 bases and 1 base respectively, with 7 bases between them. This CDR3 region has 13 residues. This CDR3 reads CASSFGDSYEQYF. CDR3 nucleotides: TGTGCCAGCAGCTTCGGGGATTCCTACGAGCAGTACTTC.